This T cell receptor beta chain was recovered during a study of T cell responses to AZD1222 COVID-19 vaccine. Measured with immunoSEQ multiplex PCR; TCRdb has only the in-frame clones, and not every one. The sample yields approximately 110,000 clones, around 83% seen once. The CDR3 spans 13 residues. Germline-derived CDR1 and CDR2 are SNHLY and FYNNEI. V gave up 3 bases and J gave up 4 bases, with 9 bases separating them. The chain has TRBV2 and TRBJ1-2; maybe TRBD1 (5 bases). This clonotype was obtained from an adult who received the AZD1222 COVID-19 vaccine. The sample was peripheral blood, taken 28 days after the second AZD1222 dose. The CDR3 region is CASSESGPYGYTF. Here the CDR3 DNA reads TGTGCCAGCAGTGAGTCAGGGCCCTATGGCTACACCTTC.